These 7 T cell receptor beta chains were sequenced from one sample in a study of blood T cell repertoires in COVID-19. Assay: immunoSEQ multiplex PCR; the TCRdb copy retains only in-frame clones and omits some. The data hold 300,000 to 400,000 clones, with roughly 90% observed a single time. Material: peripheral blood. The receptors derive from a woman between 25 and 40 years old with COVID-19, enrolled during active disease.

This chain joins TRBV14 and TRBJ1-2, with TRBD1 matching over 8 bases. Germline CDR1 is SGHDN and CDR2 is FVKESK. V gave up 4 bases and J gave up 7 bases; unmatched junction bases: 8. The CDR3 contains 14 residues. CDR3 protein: CASSLHRTGLGYTF. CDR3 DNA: TGTGCCAGCAGCCTTCACCGGACAGGGCTTGGCTACACCTTC.

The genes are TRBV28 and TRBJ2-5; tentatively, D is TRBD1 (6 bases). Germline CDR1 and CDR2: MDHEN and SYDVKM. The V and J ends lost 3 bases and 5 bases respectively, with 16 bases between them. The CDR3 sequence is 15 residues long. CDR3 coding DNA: TGTGCCAGCAGTTTCAGCGGTTCAAGGGGGGAGACCCAGTACTTC. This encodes CASSFSGSRGETQYF.

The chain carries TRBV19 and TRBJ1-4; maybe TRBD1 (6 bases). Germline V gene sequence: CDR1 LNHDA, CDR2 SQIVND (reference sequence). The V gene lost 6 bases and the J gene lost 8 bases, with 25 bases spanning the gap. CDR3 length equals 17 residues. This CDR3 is CASRSGRTATGGEKLFF. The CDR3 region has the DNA TGTGCCAGTAGAAGCGGTAGGACAGCCACCGGGGGGGAAAAACTGTTTTTT.

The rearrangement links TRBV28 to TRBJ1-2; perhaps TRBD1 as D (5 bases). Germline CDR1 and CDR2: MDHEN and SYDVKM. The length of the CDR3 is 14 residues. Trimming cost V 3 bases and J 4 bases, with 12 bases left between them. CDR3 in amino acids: CASSLEGVFYGYTF. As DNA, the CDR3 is TGTGCCAGCAGTTTGGAAGGGGTATTCTATGGCTACACCTTC.

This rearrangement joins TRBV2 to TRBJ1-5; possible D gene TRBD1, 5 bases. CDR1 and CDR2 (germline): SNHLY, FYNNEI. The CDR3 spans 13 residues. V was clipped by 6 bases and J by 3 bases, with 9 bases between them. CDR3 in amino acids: CASSQGANQPQHF. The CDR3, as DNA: TGTGCCAGCAGCCAGGGTGCCAATCAGCCCCAGCATTTT.

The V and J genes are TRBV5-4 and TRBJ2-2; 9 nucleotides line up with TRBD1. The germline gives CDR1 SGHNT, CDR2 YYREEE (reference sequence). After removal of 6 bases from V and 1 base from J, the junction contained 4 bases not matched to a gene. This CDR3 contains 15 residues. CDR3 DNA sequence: TGTGCCAGCACCCTGGGACAGGGGAACACCGGGGAGCTGTTTTTT. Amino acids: CASTLGQGNTGELFF.

Here the CDR3 DNA reads TGCAGCGTTGCTCGTTCAGGGGGATCTGAAGCTTTCTTT. It is translated as CSVARSGGSEAFF. The J gene is TRBJ1-1, the V gene TRBV29-1; 7 bases match TRBD1. Germline loops: CDR1 SQVTM, CDR2 ANQGSEA. The CDR3 totals 13 residues. Losses at the gene ends were 4 bases for V and 6 bases for J; bases not matched to a gene: 8.